The entry that follows covers one TCR beta chain sequence. Its specificity is unknown. The data stem from a study of cytomegalovirus exposure and HLA in healthy donors. Broader study findings: Being indistinguishable, some V segments were excluded, TRBV6-2 and TRBV6-3 among them.

Primers: 60 Vbeta forward and 13 Jbeta reverse. Libraries were prepared by immunoSEQ multiplex PCR; TCRdb keeps only in-frame clonotypes and omits some of them. This sample yields 50,000 to 65,000 clones, of which about 69% are seen a single time; less than 7% belongs to the top ten. The CDR3 runs 14 residues. Germline values: CDR1 LGHNA, CDR2 YSLEER. V was pared by 4 bases and J by 2 bases, with 10 bases between. J is TRBJ2-3 and V is TRBV4-3; D gene ambiguous. This clonotype was sampled from a woman between 25 and 40 years old in good health and CMV-seronegative. Material: PBMCs. In DNA form, the CDR3 reads TGCGCCAGCAGCCCGTCCCCTTCCACAGATACGCAGTATTTT. Translated: CASSPSPSTDTQYF.